This T cell receptor (beta chain) was identified in a study of blood T cell repertoires in COVID-19. Study-level information: Samples taken during acute and convalescent COVID-19 were collected in the United States, Italy and Spain. From T cells, B-cell-depleted T cells, or PBMCs came the material, which was cDNA or gDNA.

Exposed study participants had met a COVID-19 case within 2 weeks before entry. The table came from immunoSEQ multiplex PCR; TCRdb's copy has only in-frame clones and leaves some out. This table has around 270,000 clones, roughly 88% appearing once. V lost 5 bases, J lost 5 bases, and 18 bases lay in between. In germline, CDR1 is SGHTA, CDR2 FQGTGA. This CDR3 has 15 amino acids. The V gene is TRBV7-3, the J gene TRBJ1-2, with D perhaps TRBD1 (5 bases). The sequence came from a woman aged 40 to 50 who had been exposed to COVID-19. The sample comprised PBMCs or T cells enriched from blood (not recorded which). The CDR3 region is CASSPGLSQGYGYTF. CDR3 DNA sequence: TGTGCCAGCAGCCCGGGACTGTCACAAGGTTATGGCTACACCTTC.